Below, 2 T cell receptor beta chains from the same sample are listed, as sequenced in a study of early T cells in non-severe SARS-CoV-2 infection. TCRdb reanalysed the 5' RACE reads using MiXCR and keeps one entry per CDR3 protein. The data hold tens of thousands of distinct CDR3 sequences, with around 9.9% observed a single time. Sequenced material: whole blood. The receptors stem from an adult who was a healthcare worker with PCR-confirmed SARS-CoV-2 infection or an uninfected control (not recorded which).

This clonotype was seen more than once but under ten times. The chain recombines TRBV7-2 with TRBJ2-5; D not resolved. V was clipped by 1 base and J by 2 bases, with 8 bases between them. Looked up from germline, CDR1 is SGHTA and CDR2 is FQGNSA. This CDR3 is built from 14 residues. The CDR3 spells CASSLDWVQETQYF. The CDR3 nucleotides read TGTGCCAGCAGCTTAGACTGGGTGCAAGAGACCCAGTACTTC.

A few counts support this clonotype. This sequence joins TRBV11-2 and TRBJ2-7, with 11 nucleotides matching TRBD1. J lost 7 bases, V lost 5 bases, and 13 bases had no gene match. Germline V gives CDR1 SGHAT, CDR2 FQNNGV. CDR3 length: 16 amino acids. The CDR3: CASSPDGGQGAREQYF. CDR3 nucleotides: TGTGCCAGCAGCCCTGATGGAGGACAGGGGGCAAGAGAGCAGTACTTC.